This TCR beta chain originates from a study of beta chain features in type 1 diabetes (dated by TCRdb to 2016 to 2018). As for the study more broadly: Mean age, gender distribution, total cell number and subset yield were not different between patients and healthy donors. A total of roughly 100 million sorted cells were examined across all samples, and RNA yield correlated strongly with the number of cells per subset. In the study, recently diagnosed type 1 diabetes patients and matched healthy donors were compared on the TCRB repertoires of their sorted circulating CD4+ T cell subsets. Whereas all 28 donors provided naive and central memory subsets, regulatory and stem cell-like memory subsets were isolated from just 8 patients and roughly eight healthy donors.

CDR1 and CDR2 are drawn from the germline V gene: KGHSH, LQKENI. V and J are trimmed by 1 base and 5 bases, and the gene matches miss 1 base of the junction. There are 13 amino acids in the CDR3, from cysteine to phenylalanine inclusive. Kept here is only the CDR3 DNA, which spans 39 bases and is read in frame from base 1. Each donor gave one peripheral blood draw, roughly 110 mL on average, collected into heparinised tubes. Using a panel that included CD45RO, CCR7, CD25, CD127, CD95 and CD27, naive, central memory, regulatory and stem cell-like memory CD4+ T cells were sorted on a BD FACSAria II. A purity above 98% was achieved for all sorted populations. PBMCs were isolated immediately by Lymphoprep density gradient centrifugation and stained directly without culture. To minimize batch effects, samples were stained and sorted in pairs, one healthy donor with one patient per experiment. Results and caveats for the whole study, not just this receptor: At VDJ recombination sites, type 1 diabetes patients had fewer insertions and more deleted nucleotides, which implies abnormalities in thymic rearrangement. Shorter templates might have been favored by PCR, but patient and control samples were amplified and corrected together, so both groups would have been affected equally by any skew. Because cDNA rather than genomic DNA was sequenced, highly expressing activated cells could have been over-represented, although no difference in activation and CD3 levels was found between groups. In all four CD4+ subsets, TCRB CDR3 length was moderately but significantly shorter in type 1 diabetes patients. Only small numbers of individuals were included in the HLA sub-analyses, which left unresolved whether HLA type had any influence on TCRB rearrangement. Naive, central memory and regulatory TCRB repertoires appeared to be more similar among patients than among healthy donors.

The entire isolated RNA was reverse transcribed using the High Capacity cDNA Reverse Transcription Kit, and thus expressed TCRB transcripts were sequenced. Naive, central memory and regulatory T cell samples underwent deep immunoSEQ sequencing, averaging about 3.3 million total reads per sample. After sorted cells were lysed in RLT buffer, RNA was extracted with DNase-treated RNeasy Micro or Mini kits, with the choice depending on cell number. To prevent cross-contamination, each cell subset was processed individually, whereas patient and healthy donor samples were processed jointly. TCRB sequences were amplified from cDNA with the immunoSEQ multiplex PCR, producing 87-bp fragments spanning the CDR3 region. Sequencing of the amplicons was performed on the Illumina HiSeq platform. The paper's data handling went like this. Synthetic template baselines were used to correct PCR bias computationally, reads within Hamming distance 2 were collapsed together, and singletons that could not be merged were discarded. Reads were aligned to IMGT to assign V, D and J genes, CDR3 length, and insertions or deletions at six rearrangement sites. Clonotype counts were normalized to sorted cell number within each subset before computing true diversity and Gini coefficients with the tcR R package. The overlap coefficient, calculated on TCRB nucleotide sequences, was used to quantify repertoire sharing. Out-of-frame TCRB sequences from naive cells were analyzed as a proxy for the pre-selection repertoire. Here the immuneACCESS table is served through TCRdb, limited to in-frame sequences with V and J called. Missing clones are a known gap in these copies; in checked studies unresolved V genes cover under half, and the rest lacks a known reason. V and J calls and clone size are those listed in that table; D and trimming were worked out from the DNA. The sample table contains 300,000 to 400,000 clones; only one count was recorded for less than 15% of them. The top ten hold around 0.016% of the sample.

With respect to this clone: Its antigen is currently not known. Base-call qualities are not available, and no considerably larger clone is one nucleotide away. The identical CDR3 is also encoded by other nucleotide sequences in the sample.

The V and J segments used are TRBV18 and TRBJ2-5; 7 bases in the middle match TRBD1. The TCR sequence derives from a woman between 18 and 30 years old with type 1 diabetes. The sample comprised naive CD4+ T cells from blood. The cell subset or site label corresponds to: true naive CD4+ T cells. The DNA sequence is as follows: TGTGCCAGCTCACCACAGGGACAGGAGACCCAGTACTTC. The encoded protein is CASSPQGQETQYF.